The 15 T cell receptor beta chains listed next were all sequenced from one sample in a study of blood T cell repertoires in COVID-19. Clones were read by immunoSEQ multiplex PCR, and TCRdb kept only the in-frame ones, dropping some. This sample has a few hundred thousand clones, with 85% found just once. Sample: peripheral blood. Receptor source: a woman between 18 and 29 years old with acute or convalescent COVID-19.

This chain uses TRBV9 with TRBJ2-3; D remains unclear. CDR3 size: 14 residues. Germline V gives CDR1 SGDLS, CDR2 YYNGEE. The V end was cut by 5 bases, the J end by 6 bases, with 16 bases between. CDR3 in DNA: TGTGCCAGCAGTTCTAGTCCCCGACGGGATACGCAGTATTTT. It encodes CASSSSPRRDTQYF.

J is TRBJ2-3 and V is TRBV9; TRBD2 aligns across 11 bases. V lost 1 base, J lost 0 bases, and 1 base stayed unmatched. The CDR3 contains 16 residues. In germline, CDR1 is SGDLS, CDR2 YYNGEE. The CDR3 protein is CASSVLAGGSTDTQYF. Here the CDR3 DNA reads TGTGCCAGCAGCGTATTAGCGGGGGGGAGCACAGATACGCAGTATTTT.

CDR3 sequence: CASSPTRLSREQYF. CDR3 nucleotides: TGTGCCAGCAGTCCGACTCGGCTCTCTAGGGAGCAGTACTTC. The chain has TRBV28 and TRBJ2-7; D gene uncertain. With 5 bases removed from V and 7 bases from J, the gap between germline ends came to 18 bases. Germline assignment: CDR1 MDHEN and CDR2 SYDVKM. The CDR3 runs 14 residues. The whole variable domain, remainder taken from reference TRBV28 and TRBJ2-7, is DVKVTQSSRYLVKRTGEKVFLECVQDMDHENMFWYRQDPGLGLRLIYFSYDVKMKEKGDIPEGYSVSREKKERFSLILESASTNQTSMYLCASSPTRLSREQYFGPGTRLTVT.

The chain recombines TRBV19 with TRBJ1-5; D perhaps matches TRBD1 (6 bases). CDR3 size: 17 residues. The germline V gene has CDR1 LNHDA and CDR2 SQIVND (reference sequence). V lost 2 bases to trimming and J lost 0 bases, with 14 bases between them. This CDR3 is CASSIRTDIYSNQPQHF. In nucleotides, the CDR3 is TGTGCCAGTAGTATAAGGACAGATATATATAGCAATCAGCCCCAGCATTTT.

J is TRBJ1-2 and V is TRBV10-2, with 7 bases fitting TRBD1. Germline CDR1 is WSHSY and CDR2 is SAAADI. After removal of 7 bases from V and 2 bases from J, the junction contained 10 bases not matched to a gene. This CDR3 comprises 15 residues. The CDR3 here is CASTSRDRPNYGYTF. The CDR3 DNA follows: TGCGCCAGCACATCCCGGGACAGACCAAACTATGGCTACACCTTC.

This rearrangement joins TRBV4-1 to TRBJ1-2; possible D gene TRBD1, 6 bases. Germline CDR1 and CDR2: MGHRA and YSYEKL. CDR3 size: 14 residues. The V end was cut by 4 bases, the J end by 4 bases, with 13 bases between. The DNA for the CDR3 is TGCGCCAGCAGCCCGGACAGCTCCTTCTATGGCTACACCTTC. Amino acid sequence: CASSPDSSFYGYTF.

V and J are TRBV12-5 and TRBJ1-5; 10 nucleotides agree with TRBD1. V was clipped by 0 bases and J by 0 bases; unmatched bases: 11. The CDR3 runs 20 residues. CDR1 and CDR2 from the germline V gene are LGHNT and FRNRAP. This CDR3 is CASGLVLSGTGADSNQPQHF. In DNA, the CDR3 is TGTGCTAGTGGTTTGGTACTTTCAGGGACAGGGGCGGATAGCAATCAGCCCCAGCATTTT.

The chain links TRBV2 to TRBJ2-3, with D maybe TRBD2 (6 bases). Germline CDR1 is SNHLY and CDR2 is FYNNEI. V lost 8 bases and J 1 base, leaving 10 bases between the germline ends. This CDR3 is built from 13 residues. The DNA of the CDR3 is TGTGCCAGCGGGACTTTCGGCACAGATACGCAGTATTTT. Amino acid sequence: CASGTFGTDTQYF.

This rearrangement joins TRBV19 to TRBJ2-7; the match to TRBD2 covers 9 bases. This CDR3 spans 16 amino acids. Germline CDR1 LNHDA, CDR2 SQIVND (reference sequence). Unmatched junction bases numbered 12, after V lost 6 bases and J lost 3 bases. The CDR3 DNA sequence: TGTGCCAGTAGAGAGAATCCGGGACTAGCTAACTACGAGCAGTACTTC. This gives the protein CASRENPGLANYEQYF.

Only one count was recorded for this clone. The chain is built from TRBV29-1 and TRBJ1-3, with a possible D match to TRBD1 (5 bases). Looked up from germline, CDR1 is SQVTM and CDR2 is ANQGSEA. Trimming cost V 4 bases and J 4 bases, with 11 bases left between them. The CDR3 is 13 amino acids. As DNA, the CDR3 is TGCAGCGTTGTTCCCAGGGAAGGAAACACCATATATTTT. As protein: CSVVPREGNTIYF.

V is TRBV7-9 and J is TRBJ2-3; D is ambiguous. V gave up 0 bases and J gave up 3 bases, with 4 bases separating them. Germline CDR1 SEHNR, CDR2 FQNEAQ (reference sequence). CDR3 length: 13 residues. The CDR3 is CASSLARTDTQYF. In DNA form, the CDR3 reads TGTGCCAGCAGCTTAGCGCGTACAGATACGCAGTATTTT.

This clone was counted a few times. The chain recombines TRBV7-9 with TRBJ2-1, with 9 bases identical to TRBD1. The CDR3 is made up of 15 amino acids. After removal of 3 bases from V and 8 bases from J, the junction contained 8 bases not matched to a gene. The germline V gene encodes CDR1 SEHNR and CDR2 FQNEAQ (reference sequence). CDR3 sequence: CASSLGWTGVDEQFF. The CDR3 DNA is TGTGCCAGCAGCTTGGGCTGGACAGGGGTGGATGAGCAGTTCTTC.

This chain connects TRBV27 to TRBJ2-5, with a weak D call TRBD2 (5 bases). Germline CDR1 is MNHEY and CDR2 is SMNVEV (reference sequence). The CDR3 length is 15 residues. Trimming took off 0 bases at V and 2 bases at J, with 10 bases between the two ends. CDR3 bases: TGTGCCAGCAGTTTATCGTTGGGGAGTCAAGAGACCCAGTACTTC. Protein: CASSLSLGSQETQYF.

This sequence joins TRBV5-1 and TRBJ2-7; 10 nucleotides agree with TRBD2. The CDR3 has 14 amino acids. The trim removed 4 bases at V and 4 bases at J, leaving 5 bases unmatched. Germline V lookup: CDR1 SGHRS, CDR2 YFSETQ. CDR3 region: CASSPAGGTYEQYF. CDR3 nucleotide sequence: TGCGCCAGCAGCCCAGCGGGAGGGACGTACGAGCAGTACTTC.

The chain carries TRBV30 and TRBJ1-5; 7 bases agree with TRBD1. Germline V gene data show CDR1 as GTSNPN and CDR2 as SVGIG (reference sequence). CDR3 length equals 14 residues. The J segment lost 2 bases and the V segment lost 3 bases, leaving 4 bases of the junction unmatched. As DNA, the CDR3 is TGTGCCTGGAGGGAAGGGACAGGCAATCAGCCCCAGCATTTT. Its protein product is CAWREGTGNQPQHF.